A selection of T cell receptor beta chains follows, all from one sample in a study of blood T cells in healthy people across ages. Each CDR3 protein is one row after TCRdb ran MiXCR on the 5' RACE reads. The sample contains about 680,000 distinct CDR3 sequences, roughly 49% of which appear only once. Sequenced sample: blood. The receptors were gathered from a woman aged 60-70 years in good health. The CDR3 runs from the conserved cysteine through the conserved F or W. A D gene is named only where the DNA matches it firmly. Not all rows give a size; the values are once, few, many and, for expanded clones, a class.

>TRBV29-1|-|-|TRBJ2-2
TGCAGCGTTGTCGTCGGGGACCCTTACGCCGGGGAGCTGTTTTTT
CSVVVGDPYAGELFF
>TRBV20-1|-|-|TRBJ2-1
TGCAGTGCGACGCAGGGACCACGGCTCACCTACAATGAGCAGTTCTTC
CSATQGPRLTYNEQFF
>TRBV30|-|-|TRBJ2-1
TGTGCCTGGAGTGTAAGGACCCTCAATGAGCAGTTCTTC
CAWSVRTLNEQFF
>TRBV7-9|-|-|TRBJ2-5
TGTGCCAGCAGCTTAGCGCTTAGGGGGAACATCAAGGAGCAGTACTTC
CASSLALRGNIKEQYF
>TRBV27|-|TRBD1|TRBJ1-6
TGTGCCAGCAGACCGACGGGACAGCAAAATTCACCCCTCCACTTT
CASRPTGQQNSPLHF
>TRBV6-5|few|TRBD1|TRBJ2-7
TGTGCCAGCAGCTCGGGACAGCTCGGCTCCTACGAGCAGTACTTC
CASSSGQLGSYEQYF
>TRBV4-2|many|-|TRBJ2-3
TGTGCCAGCAGCCAAGTGGGAGGTGAGAGGACAGATACGCAGTATTTT
CASSQVGGERTDTQYF
>TRBV15|-|-|TRBJ2-7
TGTGCCACCAGCAGAGACGGGATCTCCTACGAGCAGTACTTC
CATSRDGISYEQYF
>TRBV12-3/TRBV12-4|-|-|TRBJ1-1
TGTGCCAGCAGTTCCAGGGCGCAGGTGAACACTGAAGCTTTCTTT
CASSSRAQVNTEAFF
>TRBV7-2|-|-|TRBJ2-7
TGTGCCAGCAGCTTAGCGCGTCGACTAGACAATGAGCAGTACTTC
CASSLARRLDNEQYF
>TRBV27|-|TRBD1|TRBJ2-7
TGTGCCAGCAGCTTGGGACAGCCGTCGCGGTACGAGCAGTACTTC
CASSLGQPSRYEQYF
>TRBV3-1|once|-|TRBJ1-1
TGTGCCAGCAGCTACCTGTGGGGTAACACTGAAGCTTTCTTT
CASSYLWGNTEAFF
>TRBV5-1|many|-|TRBJ1-1
TGCGCCAGCAGCCCCGGCGGGAACACTGAAGCTTTCTTT
CASSPGGNTEAFF
>TRBV7-9|-|-|TRBJ2-2
TGTGCCAGCGGCCCGAGGAGGGAATACACCGGGGAGCTGTTTTTT
CASGPRREYTGELFF
>TRBV15|-|TRBD1|TRBJ1-4
TGTGCCACCAGCGACTCCGGGACAGGGGAAGAAAAACTGTTTTTT
CATSDSGTGEEKLFF
>TRBV12-3/TRBV12-4|-|-|TRBJ1-2
TGTGCCAGCAGCCAAGAGGTCCCGTCCAGTGTCAACTATGGCTACACCTTC
CASSQEVPSSVNYGYTF
>TRBV5-1|few|TRBD1|TRBJ2-5
TGCGCCAGCAGCGCGGACAGGATCCAAGAGACCCAGTACTTC
CASSADRIQETQYF
>TRBV4-3|once|TRBD1|TRBJ1-2
TGCGCCAGCAGCCAAGAGGTTGGACAGGGGCGTGGCTACACCTTC
CASSQEVGQGRGYTF
>TRBV7-2|many|-|TRBJ2-7
TGTGCCAGCAGCCGATATGGCGCGGGACTCGGCTACGAGCAGTACTTC
CASSRYGAGLGYEQYF
>TRBV5-6|many|TRBD2|TRBJ2-1
TGTGCCAGCAGCTTGGGGACTAGCGGCCTGGGGAAGTTCTTC
CASSLGTSGLGKFF
>TRBV9|many|TRBD1|TRBJ1-6
TGTGCCAGCAGCGTAGGGGACAGAATCTATTCACCCCTCCACTTT
CASSVGDRIYSPLHF
>TRBV7-3|-|TRBD1|TRBJ2-5
TGTGCCAGCAGCCCCGGGACAGGCCACCAAGAGACCCAGTACTTC
CASSPGTGHQETQYF
>TRBV5-6|many|TRBD1|TRBJ1-2
TGTGCCAGCAGCTTGTCCGGGACAGACTATGGCTACACCTTC
CASSLSGTDYGYTF
>TRBV11-1|-|-|TRBJ1-6
TGTGCCGGCAGCCGACGGGATTCACCCCTCCACTTT
CAGSRRDSPLHF
>TRBV28|-|TRBD2|TRBJ2-1
TGTGCCAGCAGTACTAGCGGGAGTAGGTCCTACAATGAGCAGTTCTTC
CASSTSGSRSYNEQFF
>TRBV6-5|-|TRBD1|TRBJ2-1
TGTGCCAGCAGATACCAGGGGGATAGCTACAATGAGCAGTTCTTC
CASRYQGDSYNEQFF
>TRBV7-2|few|-|TRBJ1-2
TGTGCCAGCAGCTTAACACAAAAGGGCTACACCTTC
CASSLTQKGYTF
>TRBV7-9|-|TRBD2|TRBJ2-4
TGTGCCAGCAGCCTGACTAGCGGGAGAGGGGTGCAGTACTTC
CASSLTSGRGVQYF
>TRBV10-3|many|-|TRBJ2-5
TGTGCCATCAGTGAGTCGGCAGCACAAGAGACCCAGTACTTC
CAISESAAQETQYF
>TRBV6-5|few|-|TRBJ2-1
TGTGCCAGCGCGGGTCGGGCCAGCTCCTACAATGAGCAGTTCTTC
CASAGRASSYNEQFF
>TRBV5-5|-|-|TRBJ1-1
TGTGCCAGCAGCTTGGTTCCGACACTCAGCACTGAAGCTTTCTTT
CASSLVPTLSTEAFF
>TRBV12-3/TRBV12-4|-|TRBD2|TRBJ2-5
TGTGCCAGCAGTCGGACTAGTCAGCGAGAGACCCAGTACTTC
CASSRTSQRETQYF
>TRBV4-1|-|TRBD1|TRBJ2-4
TGCGCCAGCAGGACCCTAGGGGGCCACAAAAACATTCAGTACTTC
CASRTLGGHKNIQYF
>TRBV7-2|-|TRBD1|TRBJ2-2
TGTGCCAGCAGCTTAGTAGGGACAGAAGCCGGGGAGCTGTTTTTT
CASSLVGTEAGELFF
>TRBV28|-|TRBD1|TRBJ2-7
TGTGCCAGCAGACACAGGGGAAACCACGAGCAGTACTTC
CASRHRGNHEQYF
>TRBV20-1|-|TRBD2|TRBJ2-5
TGCAGTGCTAGTACAAGCGGGAGGTTCTACAATGAGCAGTACTTC
CSASTSGRFYNEQYF
>TRBV27|once|TRBD2|TRBJ2-1
TGTGCCAGCAGCATGACCCCTGGCGGGAGCTACAATGAGCAGTTCTTC
CASSMTPGGSYNEQFF
>TRBV2|-|-|TRBJ2-7
TGTGCCAGCAGTGATATCCTAAACTACGAGCAGTACTTC
CASSDILNYEQYF
>TRBV24-1|few|-|TRBJ1-2
TGTGCCACCAGTGACTCCGGTCAGGCGGGCGGCTACACCTTC
CATSDSGQAGGYTF
>TRBV20-1|-|TRBD2|TRBJ2-1
TGCAGTGCTCCATCTAGCGGCCCCCTTGGGGTTGAGCAGTTCTTC
CSAPSSGPLGVEQFF
>TRBV4-1|-|-|TRBJ2-3
TGCGCCAGCAGCCAAGAAGGAGGGTTAGATACGCAGTATTTT
CASSQEGGLDTQYF
>TRBV5-6|few|TRBD2|TRBJ2-1
TGTGCCAGCAGCTTGCGGGGGGACAATGAGCAGTTCTTC
CASSLRGDNEQFF
>TRBV6-2/TRBV6-3|-|TRBD2|TRBJ2-5
TGTGCCAGCAGTGCCCTGACGGGAGGGCCCCAAGAGACCCAGTACTTC
CASSALTGGPQETQYF
>TRBV7-2|-|-|TRBJ2-7
TGTGCCAGCAGCTTATCCCACAGGGTTGGTGTAGGCGAGCAGTACTTC
CASSLSHRVGVGEQYF
>TRBV15|-|TRBD1|TRBJ2-2
TGTGCCACCAGCAGGGGACAGGGGGCCGGGGAGCTGTTTTTT
CATSRGQGAGELFF
>TRBV29-1|-|TRBD1|TRBJ2-7
TGCAGCGTTGGGGACAGGGGCGAGCAGTACTTC
CSVGDRGEQYF
>TRBV4-2|few|-|TRBJ2-7
TGTGCCAGCAGCCACCTTCAGGAACGAGGCTACGAGCAGTACTTC
CASSHLQERGYEQYF
>TRBV10-3|few|TRBD2|TRBJ2-5
TGTGCCATCAGTGGGGCTAGCGGGAGGATAGAGACCCAGTACTTC
CAISGASGRIETQYF
>TRBV14|-|TRBD2|TRBJ2-1
TGTGCCCGCAGCCAACCTAGCGGGAGGGCCCGCAATGAACAGTTCTTC
CARSQPSGRARNEQFF
>TRBV14|few|-|TRBJ2-3
TGTGCCAGCAGCCACAATCAAAAAAGAGATACGCAGTATTTT
CASSHNQKRDTQYF
>TRBV25-1|-|TRBD1|TRBJ2-5
TGTGCCAGCAGTGAGGCCGGACAGGGGAGAGAGACCCAGTACTTC
CASSEAGQGRETQYF
>TRBV20-1|few|TRBD1|TRBJ1-6
TGCAGTGCTGGGGGGACAGGGTATAATTCACCCCTCCACTTT
CSAGGTGYNSPLHF
>TRBV5-1|-|-|TRBJ2-5
TGCGCCAGCAAGCCGACTAGGCTTGGAGAGACCCAGTACTTC
CASKPTRLGETQYF
>TRBV5-5|-|-|TRBJ1-6
TGTGCCAGCAGCTCTCAGGGGAGGGATAATTCACCCCTCCACTTT
CASSSQGRDNSPLHF
>TRBV29-1|-|-|TRBJ2-3
TGCGGCGTTCTCGCCGACCAGGTAGATACGCAGTATTTT
CGVLADQVDTQYF
>TRBV7-2|few|-|TRBJ2-5
TGTGCCAGCTCCGGGAGTGGAAATGAGCAGTACTTC
CASSGSGNEQYF
>TRBV7-9|-|-|TRBJ2-3
TGTGCCGGCCGACAGAGCACAGATACGCAGTATTTT
CAGRQSTDTQYF
>TRBV25-1|-|-|TRBJ1-1
TGTGCCAGCAGTGAAATCCAGGGCAGAAACACTGAAGCTTTCTTT
CASSEIQGRNTEAFF
>TRBV20-1|-|-|TRBJ2-4
TGCAGTGCTGGACCATCCCGGGACGCGACCGGGGGAAACATTCAGTACTTC
CSAGPSRDATGGNIQYF